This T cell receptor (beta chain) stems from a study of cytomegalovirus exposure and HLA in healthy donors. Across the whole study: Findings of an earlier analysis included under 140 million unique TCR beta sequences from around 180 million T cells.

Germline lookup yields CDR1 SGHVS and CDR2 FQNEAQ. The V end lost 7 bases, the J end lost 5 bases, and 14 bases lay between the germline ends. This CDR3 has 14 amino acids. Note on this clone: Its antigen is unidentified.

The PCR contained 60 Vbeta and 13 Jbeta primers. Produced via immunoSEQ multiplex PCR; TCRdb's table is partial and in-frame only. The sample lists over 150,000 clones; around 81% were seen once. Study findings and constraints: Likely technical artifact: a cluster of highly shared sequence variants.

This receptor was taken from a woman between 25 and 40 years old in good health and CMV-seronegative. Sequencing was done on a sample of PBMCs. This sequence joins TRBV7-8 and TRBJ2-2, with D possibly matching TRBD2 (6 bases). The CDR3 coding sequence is TGTGCCAGCACCCCTTTCGGAGGGACCGGGGAGCTGTTTTTT. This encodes CASTPFGGTGELFF. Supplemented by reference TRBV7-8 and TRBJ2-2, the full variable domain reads GAGVSQSPRYKVAKRGQDVALRCDPISGHVSLFWYQQALGQGPEFLTYFQNEAQLDKSGLPSDRFFAERPEGSVSTLKIQRTQQEDSAVYLCASTPFGGTGELFFGEGSRLTVL.